This TCR beta chain was sequenced during a study of shared clonotypes between healthy human individuals. General observations from the study: Larger estimated richness was generally seen in naive subsets than in memory subsets. In the sorted subsets, rarefaction showed sequencing was incomplete despite large depth.

There are 14 residues in the CDR3. Looked up from germline, CDR1 is LNHDA and CDR2 is SQIVND (reference sequence). Germline trimming cut 2 bases from V and 11 bases from J; bases unmatched to any gene: 9. The method was immunoSEQ multiplex PCR; TCRdb's version includes in-frame clones alone and lacks a portion of them. The sample lists about 1.1 million clones; approximately 80% were seen once. This clone was seen more than once but under ten times. Its antigen is currently unknown. The sequenced sample was memory CD4+ T cells from PBMCs. Subset given: CD45RA-negative fraction. The chain carries TRBV19 and TRBJ1-5; 7 bases are a match to TRBD1. The clonotype was recovered from a man in his late teens or twenties in good health. Some clones in this sample may be carry-over from other donors' samples. The CDR3 DNA reads as TGTGCCAGTAGTATAACAGGGGCTTTATCGGCCCAGCATTTT. It encodes CASSITGALSAQHF.